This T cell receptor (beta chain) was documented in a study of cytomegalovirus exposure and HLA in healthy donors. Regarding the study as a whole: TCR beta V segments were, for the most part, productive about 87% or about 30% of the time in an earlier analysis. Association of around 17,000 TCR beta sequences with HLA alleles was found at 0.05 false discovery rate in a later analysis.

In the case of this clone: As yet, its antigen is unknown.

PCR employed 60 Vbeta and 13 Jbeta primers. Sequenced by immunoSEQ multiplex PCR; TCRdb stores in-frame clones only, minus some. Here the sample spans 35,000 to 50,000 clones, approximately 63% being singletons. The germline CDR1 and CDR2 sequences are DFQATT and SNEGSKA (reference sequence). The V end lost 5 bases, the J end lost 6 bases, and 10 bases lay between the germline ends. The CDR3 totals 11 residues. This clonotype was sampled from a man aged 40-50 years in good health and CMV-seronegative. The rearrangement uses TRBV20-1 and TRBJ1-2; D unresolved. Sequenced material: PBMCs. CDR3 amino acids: CSAVFVDGYTF. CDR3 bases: TGCAGTGCTGTGTTCGTCGATGGCTACACCTTC.